A single sample gave rise to the 8 T cell receptor beta chains below, sequenced in a study of T cell clonotyping in hematopoietic cell transplantation (dated by TCRdb to the early 2020s). Explained via the paper, the time point label denotes: recipient sample about 28 days before transplant, after cytoreduction. Receptor libraries were prepared by the immunoSEQ multiplex PCR assay. In its TCRdb copy, this immuneACCESS table keeps in-frame sequences only and misses some clones. Where compared with another copy, unresolved V genes explain less than half of these, and the others have no known cause. For this sample the table gives 49,000 or so clones, of which roughly 80% were detected only once. The ten biggest clones cover roughly 5.7% of the sample. The sample consisted of peripheral blood mononuclear cells, taken before stem cell transplant. Receptors originate from a man in his 60s with myelodysplastic syndrome. Some clones in this sample may be carry-over from other donors' samples.

V is TRBV18 and J is TRBJ2-2; unclear D gene. The CDR3 spans 14 residues. Trimming pared 0 bases from V and 6 bases from J, leaving 8 bases between. Germline loops: CDR1 KGHSH, CDR2 LQKENI. The CDR3 sequence: CASSPPHEAGELFF. The CDR3 coding sequence is TGTGCCAGCTCACCACCTCATGAGGCCGGGGAGCTGTTTTTT.

The chain has TRBV7-6 and TRBJ1-4; D perhaps matches TRBD1 (5 bases). The CDR3 consists of 12 residues. Germline assignment: CDR1 SGHVS and CDR2 FNYEAQ. V was clipped by 4 bases and J by 7 bases, with 7 bases between them. The CDR3 region is CASSWGVEKLFF. Written as DNA, the CDR3 is TGTGCCAGCAGCTGGGGGGTTGAAAAACTGTTTTTT.

V is TRBV19 and J is TRBJ1-6, with a weak D call TRBD1 (6 bases). CDR1 and CDR2 from the germline V gene are LNHDA and SQIVND (reference sequence). The V end lost 7 bases, the J end lost 7 bases, and 14 bases lay between the germline ends. The CDR3 is 14 amino acids. The CDR3 region has the DNA TGTGCCAGTACCGAAGACACAGGGAATTCACCCCTCCACTTT. As protein: CASTEDTGNSPLHF.

The chain joins TRBV30 to TRBJ2-3, with TRBD1 as a possible D gene (5 bases). Trimming pared 4 bases from V and 1 base from J, leaving 12 bases between. CDR1 GTSNPN and CDR2 SVGIG come from the germline V gene (reference sequence). The CDR3 is 14 residues long. This CDR3 is CAWNPKGGTDTQYF. CDR3 DNA: TGTGCCTGGAACCCCAAAGGGGGCACAGATACGCAGTATTTT.

The rearrangement joins TRBV19 to TRBJ1-6; maybe TRBD1 (6 bases). Trimming took off 4 bases at V and 10 bases at J, with 14 bases between the two ends. This CDR3 comprises 14 residues. CDR1 is LNHDA, CDR2 SQIVND, per germline (reference sequence). The CDR3 coding sequence is TGTGCCAGTAGTACAACAGGGTTGCCCTCACCCCTCCACTTT. Protein sequence: CASSTTGLPSPLHF.

V is TRBV7-2 and J is TRBJ1-6; D uncertain. The CDR3 has 14 residues. Germline V gene data show CDR1 as SGHTA and CDR2 as FQGNSA. The V end was cut by 4 bases, the J end by 6 bases, with 10 bases between. The CDR3 reads CASSSVGPNSPLHF. In DNA, the CDR3 is TGTGCCAGCAGCTCGGTAGGGCCTAATTCACCCCTCCACTTT.

The V and J genes are TRBV29-1 and TRBJ2-1; tentative D call: TRBD1 (6 bases). V lost 7 bases, J lost 5 bases, and 15 bases lay in between. Germline V gives CDR1 SQVTM, CDR2 ANQGSEA. The CDR3 is 13 residues long. CDR3: CSAEVYRDNEQFF. The CDR3 DNA reads TGCAGCGCAGAAGTCTACAGGGACAATGAGCAGTTCTTC.

The rearrangement links TRBV6-5 to TRBJ1-2; tentatively, D is TRBD1 (5 bases). The CDR3 covers 15 residues. Trimming took 5 bases from V and 2 from J, leaving 15 bases between them. The germline V gene has CDR1 MNHEY and CDR2 SVGAGI. In nucleotides, the CDR3 is TGTGCCAGCAGTAGAAATTGGGACGGAAACTATGGCTACACCTTC. This codes for CASSRNWDGNYGYTF.